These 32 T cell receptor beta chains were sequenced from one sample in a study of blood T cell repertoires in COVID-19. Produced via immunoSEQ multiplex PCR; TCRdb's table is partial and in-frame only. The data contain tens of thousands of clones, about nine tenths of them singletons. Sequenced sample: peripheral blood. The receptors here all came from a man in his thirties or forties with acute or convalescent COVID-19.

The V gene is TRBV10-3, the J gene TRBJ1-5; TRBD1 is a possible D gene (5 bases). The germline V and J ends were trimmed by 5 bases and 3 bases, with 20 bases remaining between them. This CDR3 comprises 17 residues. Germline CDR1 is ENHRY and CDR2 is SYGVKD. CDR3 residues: CAISPTHGGPNNQPQHF. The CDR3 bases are TGTGCCATCAGTCCAACCCACGGGGGTCCCAACAATCAGCCCCAGCATTTT.

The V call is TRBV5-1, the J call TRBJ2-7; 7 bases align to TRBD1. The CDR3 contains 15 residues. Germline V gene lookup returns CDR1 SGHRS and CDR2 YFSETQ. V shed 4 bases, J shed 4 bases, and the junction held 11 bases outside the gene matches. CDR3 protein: CASSRGTGAHYEQYV. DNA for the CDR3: TGCGCCAGCAGCCGAGGCACAGGGGCCCATTACGAGCAGTACGTC.

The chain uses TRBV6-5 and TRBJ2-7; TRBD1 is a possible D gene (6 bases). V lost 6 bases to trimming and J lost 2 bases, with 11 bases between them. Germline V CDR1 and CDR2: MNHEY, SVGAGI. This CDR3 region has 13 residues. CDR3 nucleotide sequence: TGTGCCAGCAGCCGGGACAAGGCCTACGAGCAGTACTTC. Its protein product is CASSRDKAYEQYF.

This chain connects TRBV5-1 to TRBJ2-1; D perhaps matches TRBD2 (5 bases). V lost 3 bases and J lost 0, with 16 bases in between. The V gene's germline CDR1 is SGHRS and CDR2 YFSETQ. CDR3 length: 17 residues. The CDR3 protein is CASSSLGRRSSYNEQFF. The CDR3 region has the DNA TGCGCCAGCAGCTCCCTTGGGCGGAGGAGCTCCTACAATGAGCAGTTCTTC. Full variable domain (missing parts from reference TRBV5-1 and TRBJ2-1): KAGVTQTPRYLIKTRGQQVTLSCSPISGHRSVSWYQQTPGQGLQFLFEYFSETQRNKGNFPGRFSGRQFSNSRSEMNVSTLELGDSALYLCASSSLGRRSSYNEQFFGPGTRLTVL.

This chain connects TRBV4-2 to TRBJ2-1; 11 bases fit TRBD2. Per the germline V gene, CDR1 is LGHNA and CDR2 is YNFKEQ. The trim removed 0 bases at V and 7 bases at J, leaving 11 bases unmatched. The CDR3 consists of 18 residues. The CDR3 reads CASSQDSTSGSRWNEQFF. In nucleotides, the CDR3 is TGTGCCAGCAGCCAAGATAGTACTAGCGGGAGTAGGTGGAATGAGCAGTTCTTC.

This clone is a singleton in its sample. The CDR3 region is CASSFINSPLHF. In DNA form, the CDR3 reads TGTGCCAGCAGCTTTATAAATTCACCCCTCCACTTT. This chain joins TRBV5-4 and TRBJ1-6, with D unresolved. Trimming cost V 2 bases and J 7 bases, with 4 bases left between them. The CDR3 is 12 amino acids. CDR1 and CDR2 from the germline V gene are SGHNT and YYREEE (reference sequence).

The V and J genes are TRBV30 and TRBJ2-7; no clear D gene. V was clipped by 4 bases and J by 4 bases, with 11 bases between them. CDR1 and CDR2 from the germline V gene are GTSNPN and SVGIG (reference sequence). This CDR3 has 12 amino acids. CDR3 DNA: TGTGCCTGGAAGGAGACCCTATACGAGCAGTACTTC. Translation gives CAWKETLYEQYF.

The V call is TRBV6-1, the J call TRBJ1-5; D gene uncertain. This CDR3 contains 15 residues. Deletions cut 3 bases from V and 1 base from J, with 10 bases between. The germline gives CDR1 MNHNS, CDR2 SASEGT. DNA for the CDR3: TGTGCCAGCAGTGAGGGCAGGCCCAGCAATCAGCCCCAGCATTTT. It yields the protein CASSEGRPSNQPQHF.

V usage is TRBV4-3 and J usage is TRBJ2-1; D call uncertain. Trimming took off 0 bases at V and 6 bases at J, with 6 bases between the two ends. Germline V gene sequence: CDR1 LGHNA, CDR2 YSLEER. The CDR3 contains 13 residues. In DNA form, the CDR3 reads TGCGCCAGCAGCCAAGATCGGTTCAATGAGCAGTTCTTC. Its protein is CASSQDRFNEQFF.

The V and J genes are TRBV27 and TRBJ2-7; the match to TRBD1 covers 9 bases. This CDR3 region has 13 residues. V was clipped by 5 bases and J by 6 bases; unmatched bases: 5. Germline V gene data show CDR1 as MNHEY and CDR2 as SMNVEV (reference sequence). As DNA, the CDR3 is TGTGCCAGCAGTACCACGGACAGGGGCGAGCAGTACTTC. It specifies CASSTTDRGEQYF.

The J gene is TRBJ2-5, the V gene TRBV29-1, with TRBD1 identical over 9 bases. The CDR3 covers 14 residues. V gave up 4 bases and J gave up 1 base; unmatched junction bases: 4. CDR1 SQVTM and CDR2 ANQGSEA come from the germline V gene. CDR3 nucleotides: TGCAGCGTTGCCCCGACAGGGGGCCAAGAGACCCAGTACTTC. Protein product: CSVAPTGGQETQYF.

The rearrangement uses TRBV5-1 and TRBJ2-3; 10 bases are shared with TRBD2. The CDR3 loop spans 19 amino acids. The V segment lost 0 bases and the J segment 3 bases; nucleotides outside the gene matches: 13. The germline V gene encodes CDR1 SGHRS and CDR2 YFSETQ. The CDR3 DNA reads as TGCGCCAGCAGCTTGGCCATAGCGGGGGGCTGGGTCAGAACAGATACGCAGTATTTT. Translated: CASSLAIAGGWVRTDTQYF.

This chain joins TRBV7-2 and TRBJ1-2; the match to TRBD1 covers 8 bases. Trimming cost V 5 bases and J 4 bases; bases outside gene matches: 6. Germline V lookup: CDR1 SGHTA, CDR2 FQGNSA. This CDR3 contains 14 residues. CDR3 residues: CASSPRQGPYGYTF. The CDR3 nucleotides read TGTGCCAGCAGCCCAAGACAGGGGCCCTATGGCTACACCTTC. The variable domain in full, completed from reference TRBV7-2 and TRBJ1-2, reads GAGVSQSPSNKVTEKGKDVELRCDPISGHTALYWYRQSLGQGLEFLIYFQGNSAPDKSGLPSDRFSAERTGGSVSTLTIQRTQQEDSAVYLCASSPRQGPYGYTFGSGTRLTVV.

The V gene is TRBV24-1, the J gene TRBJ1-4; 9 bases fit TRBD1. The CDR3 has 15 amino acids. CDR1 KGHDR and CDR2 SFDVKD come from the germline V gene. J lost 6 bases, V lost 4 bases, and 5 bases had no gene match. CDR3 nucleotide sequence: TGTGCCACCAGTGACCCGGGACAGGGATATGAAAAACTGTTTTTT. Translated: CATSDPGQGYEKLFF.

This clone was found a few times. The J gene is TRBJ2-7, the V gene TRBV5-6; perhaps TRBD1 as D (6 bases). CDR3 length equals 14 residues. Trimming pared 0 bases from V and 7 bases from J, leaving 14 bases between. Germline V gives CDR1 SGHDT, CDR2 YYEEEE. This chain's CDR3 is CASSLAWGQREQYV. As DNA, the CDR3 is TGTGCCAGCAGCTTGGCCTGGGGACAAAGGGAGCAGTACGTC.

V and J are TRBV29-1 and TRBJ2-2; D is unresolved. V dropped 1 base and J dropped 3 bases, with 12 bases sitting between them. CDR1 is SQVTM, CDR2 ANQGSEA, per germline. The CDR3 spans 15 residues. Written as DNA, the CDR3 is TGCAGCGTTGAAGTGAGGCAGCTTTACACCGGGGAGCTGTTTTTT. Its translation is CSVEVRQLYTGELFF.

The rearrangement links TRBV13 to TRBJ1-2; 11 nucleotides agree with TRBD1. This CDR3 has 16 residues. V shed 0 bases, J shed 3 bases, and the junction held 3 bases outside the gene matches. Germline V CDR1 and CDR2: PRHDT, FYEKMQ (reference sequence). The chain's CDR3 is CASSLGRTGGDYGYTF. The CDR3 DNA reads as TGTGCCAGCAGCTTAGGTAGGACAGGGGGCGACTATGGCTACACCTTC.

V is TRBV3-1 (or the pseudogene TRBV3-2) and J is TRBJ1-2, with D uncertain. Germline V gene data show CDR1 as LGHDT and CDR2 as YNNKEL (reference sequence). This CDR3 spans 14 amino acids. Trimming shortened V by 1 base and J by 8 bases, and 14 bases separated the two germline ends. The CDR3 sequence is CASSQVTKTGGYTF. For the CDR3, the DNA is TGTGCCAGCAGCCAAGTAACTAAGACCGGCGGCTACACCTTC.

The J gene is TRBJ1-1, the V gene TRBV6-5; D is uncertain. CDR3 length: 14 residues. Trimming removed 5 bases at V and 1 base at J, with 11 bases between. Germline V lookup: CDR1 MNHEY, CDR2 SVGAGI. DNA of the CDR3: TGTGCCAGCAGTCCCACGGAGGGGAACACTGAAGCTTTCTTT. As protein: CASSPTEGNTEAFF.

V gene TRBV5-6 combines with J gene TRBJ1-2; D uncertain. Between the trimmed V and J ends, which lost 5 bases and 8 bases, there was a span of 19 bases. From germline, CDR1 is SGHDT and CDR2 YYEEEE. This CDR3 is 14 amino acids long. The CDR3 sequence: CASRRSGKDGGYTF. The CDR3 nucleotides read TGTGCCAGCAGACGCTCCGGGAAGGACGGCGGCTACACCTTC. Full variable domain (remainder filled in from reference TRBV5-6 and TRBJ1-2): DAGVTQSPTHLIKTRGQQVTLRCSPKSGHDTVSWYQQALGQGPQFIFQYYEEEERQRGNFPDRFSGHQFPNYSSELNVNALLLGDSALYLCASRRSGKDGGYTFGSGTRLTVV.

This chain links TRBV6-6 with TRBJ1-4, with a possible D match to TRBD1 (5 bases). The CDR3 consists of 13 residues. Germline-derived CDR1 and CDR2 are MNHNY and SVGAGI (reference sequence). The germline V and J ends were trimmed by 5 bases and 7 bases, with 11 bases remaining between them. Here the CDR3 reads CASSRQGGEKLFF. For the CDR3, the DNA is TGTGCCAGCAGTCGGCAGGGAGGTGAAAAACTGTTTTTT.

This chain's CDR3 is CASSPSVQIGGELFF. The CDR3 coding sequence is TGTGCCAGCTCACCATCGGTACAGATAGGCGGGGAGCTGTTTTTT. This rearrangement joins TRBV18 to TRBJ2-2; D call uncertain. In germline, CDR1 is KGHSH, CDR2 LQKENI. Trimming pared 2 bases from V and 7 bases from J, leaving 14 bases between. CDR3 size: 15 residues.

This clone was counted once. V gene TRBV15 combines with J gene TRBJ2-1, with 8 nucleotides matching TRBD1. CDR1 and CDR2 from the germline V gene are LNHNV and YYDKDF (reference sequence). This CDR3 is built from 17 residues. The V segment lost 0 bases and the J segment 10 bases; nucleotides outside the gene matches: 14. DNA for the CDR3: TGTGCCACCAGCAGAGATCCGGGACAGGAGGGGACGGAGGAGCAGTTCTTC. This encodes CATSRDPGQEGTEEQFF.

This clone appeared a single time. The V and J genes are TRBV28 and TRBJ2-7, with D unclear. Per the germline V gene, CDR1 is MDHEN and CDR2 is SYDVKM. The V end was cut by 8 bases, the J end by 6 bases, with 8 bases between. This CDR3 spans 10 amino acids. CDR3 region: CASAGVEQYF. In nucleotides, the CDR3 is TGTGCCAGCGCCGGTGTCGAGCAGTACTTC.

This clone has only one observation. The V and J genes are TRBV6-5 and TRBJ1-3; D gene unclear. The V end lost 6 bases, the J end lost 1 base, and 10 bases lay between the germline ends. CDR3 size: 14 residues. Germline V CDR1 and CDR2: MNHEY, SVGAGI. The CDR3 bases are TGTGCCAGCAGAGCTACGAATTCTGGAAACACCATATATTTT. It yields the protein CASRATNSGNTIYF.

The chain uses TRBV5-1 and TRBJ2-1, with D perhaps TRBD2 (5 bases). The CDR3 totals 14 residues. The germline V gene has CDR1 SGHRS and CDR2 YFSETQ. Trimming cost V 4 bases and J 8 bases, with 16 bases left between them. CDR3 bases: TGCGCCAGCAGCCAAGATCGGGGTAACGATGAGCAGTTCTTC. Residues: CASSQDRGNDEQFF.

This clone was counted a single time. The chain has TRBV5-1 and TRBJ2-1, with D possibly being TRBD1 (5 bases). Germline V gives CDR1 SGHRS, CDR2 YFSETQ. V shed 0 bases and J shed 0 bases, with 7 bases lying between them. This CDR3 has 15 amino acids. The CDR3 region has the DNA TGCGCCAGCAGCTTGGCAGACAGCTCCTACAATGAGCAGTTCTTC. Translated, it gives CASSLADSSYNEQFF.

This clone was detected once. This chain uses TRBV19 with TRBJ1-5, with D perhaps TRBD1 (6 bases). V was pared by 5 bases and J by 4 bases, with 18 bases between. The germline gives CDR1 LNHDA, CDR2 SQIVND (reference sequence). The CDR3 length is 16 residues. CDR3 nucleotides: TGTGCCAGTAGTGCCCGAACAGGGAACGGAAATCAGCCCCAGCATTTT. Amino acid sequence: CASSARTGNGNQPQHF.

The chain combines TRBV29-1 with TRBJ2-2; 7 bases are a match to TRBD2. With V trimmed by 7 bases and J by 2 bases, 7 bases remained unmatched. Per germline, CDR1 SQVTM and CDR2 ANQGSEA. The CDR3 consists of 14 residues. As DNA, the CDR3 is TGCAGCGCAGGAAAGCGGGGTAACACCGGGGAGCTGTTTTTT. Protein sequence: CSAGKRGNTGELFF.

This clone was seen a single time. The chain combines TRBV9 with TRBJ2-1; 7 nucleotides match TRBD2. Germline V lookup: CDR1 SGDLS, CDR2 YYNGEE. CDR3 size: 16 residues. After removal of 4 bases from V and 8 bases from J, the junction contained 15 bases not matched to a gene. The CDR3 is CASSTRGGLVGDEQFF. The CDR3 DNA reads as TGTGCCAGCAGCACCCGGGGAGGACTAGTTGGGGATGAGCAGTTCTTC.

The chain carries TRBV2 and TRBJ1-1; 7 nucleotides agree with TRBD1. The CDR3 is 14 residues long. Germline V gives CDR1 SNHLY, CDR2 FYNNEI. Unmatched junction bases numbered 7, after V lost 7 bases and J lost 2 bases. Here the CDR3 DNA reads TGTGCCAGCAAGGCGGGACAGACCAACACTGAAGCTTTCTTT. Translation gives CASKAGQTNTEAFF. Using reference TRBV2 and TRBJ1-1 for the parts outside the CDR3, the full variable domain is EPEVTQTPSHQVTQMGQEVILRCVPISNHLYFYWYRQILGQKVEFLVSFYNNEISEKSEIFDDQFSVERPDGSNFTLKIRSTKLEDSAMYFCASKAGQTNTEAFFGQGTRLTVV.

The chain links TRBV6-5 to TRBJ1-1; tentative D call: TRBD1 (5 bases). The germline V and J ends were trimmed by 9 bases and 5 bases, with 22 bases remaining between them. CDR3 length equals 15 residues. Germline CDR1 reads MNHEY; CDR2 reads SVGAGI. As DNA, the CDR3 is TGTGCCAGTAAAGCTTCGGGGGATTCGTGGACTGAAGCTTTCTTT. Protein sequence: CASKASGDSWTEAFF.